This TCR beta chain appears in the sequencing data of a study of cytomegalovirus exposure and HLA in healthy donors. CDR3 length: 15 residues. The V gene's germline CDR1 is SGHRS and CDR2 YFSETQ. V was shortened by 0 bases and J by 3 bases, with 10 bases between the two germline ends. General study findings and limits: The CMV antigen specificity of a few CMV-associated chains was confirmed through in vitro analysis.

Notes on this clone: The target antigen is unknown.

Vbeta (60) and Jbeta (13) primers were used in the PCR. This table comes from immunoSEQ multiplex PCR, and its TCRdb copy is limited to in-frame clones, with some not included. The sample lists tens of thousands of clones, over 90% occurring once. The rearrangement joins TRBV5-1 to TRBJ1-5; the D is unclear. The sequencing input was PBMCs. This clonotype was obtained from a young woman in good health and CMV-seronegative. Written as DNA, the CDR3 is TGCGCCAGCAGCTTGGAAGGGAGTGACAATCAGCCCCAGCATTTT. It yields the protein CASSLEGSDNQPQHF.